This TCR beta chain was sequenced during a study of cytomegalovirus exposure and HLA in healthy donors. In the study overall: The study's early data release held tens of millions of unique TCRs from HLA-typed donors. Within the Caucasian-associated ancestry cluster were roughly 82% of the roughly 380 genotyped donors.

About this clone: Its target is unknown.

Study-level results: It was reported that TCR beta sequences correctly inferred the HLA-A and HLA-B alleles for most subjects. TCR beta sequences numbering 15,000 to 20,000 were associated with HLA alleles at 0.05 false discovery rate in a later analysis.

The study ran its PCR with 60 Vbeta and 13 Jbeta primers. Here immunoSEQ multiplex PCR was the method, and the copy in TCRdb shows in-frame clones only, minus some. The profile shows about 170,000 clones, approximately 80% of them singletons. The TCR comes from a male donor in good health and CMV-seronegative. The sequenced sample consisted of PBMCs.

The chain's CDR3 is CASSLTGALSTDTQYF. The CDR3 region has the DNA TGTGCCAGCAGCTTAACAGGGGCCCTTAGCACAGATACGCAGTATTTT. V gene TRBV7-3 combines with J gene TRBJ2-3; D might be TRBD1 (5 bases). CDR3 length: 16 residues. With 0 bases removed from V and 0 bases from J, the gap between germline ends came to 10 bases. Germline values: CDR1 SGHTA, CDR2 FQGTGA.